This passage covers 6 T cell receptor beta chains from one sample sequenced in a study of blood T cells in healthy people across ages. Primers used in a second PCR of roughly 7 to 12 cycles were a sample-barcoded 5' primer and a J-beta primer mix. TCRdb analysed the 5' RACE reads with MiXCR anew, one entry per CDR3 protein. The sample yields 1,300,000 or so distinct CDR3 sequences, 59% seen once. The sequencing input was blood. The origin of the receptors is a man aged 18 to 30 in good health.

CDR3 bases: TGTGCCAGCAGTCTAGGCGGGGCGTGGGCGAATTCACCCCTCCACTTT. This translates into CASSLGGAWANSPLHF. The genes are TRBV5-6 and TRBJ1-6, with a possible D match to TRBD1 (5 bases). The V gene's germline CDR1 is SGHDT and CDR2 YYEEEE. V was cut by 5 bases and J by 7 bases, with 19 bases left in between. This CDR3 is 16 amino acids long.

V and J are TRBV5-1 and TRBJ2-3; 7 bases line up with TRBD2. V gave up 1 base and J gave up 2 bases; unmatched junction bases: 19. Germline-derived CDR1 and CDR2 are SGHRS and YFSETQ. The CDR3 is made up of 20 amino acids. In DNA form, the CDR3 reads TGCGCCAGCAGCTTGCGGGAGGTATCCCGGGCCCCCACCTTCACAGATACGCAGTATTTT. It encodes CASSLREVSRAPTFTDTQYF.

This clonotype was counted only a few times. The gene calls are TRBV12-3 or TRBV12-4 and TRBJ2-7; D remains ambiguous. Trimming removed 7 bases at V and 6 bases at J, with 13 bases between. CDR3 length: 12 residues. CDR3 loop: CASMTNSLEQYF. The CDR3 region has the DNA TGTGCCAGCATGACAAACAGTCTCGAGCAGTACTTC.

V is TRBV25-1 and J is TRBJ2-7, with TRBD1 matching over 7 bases. V shed 3 bases, J shed 3 bases, and the junction held 8 bases outside the gene matches. This CDR3 spans 15 amino acids. Germline V gives CDR1 MGHDK, CDR2 SYGVNS. CDR3 sequence: CASSDFGTVGYEQYF. The DNA of the CDR3 is TGTGCCAGCAGTGACTTCGGGACAGTGGGCTACGAGCAGTACTTC.

A few counts support this clonotype. This chain joins TRBV7-8 and TRBJ2-1, with 9 bases matching TRBD2. The trim removed 5 bases at V and 0 bases at J, leaving 5 bases unmatched. The length of the CDR3 is 16 residues. Germline V CDR1 and CDR2: SGHVS, FQNEAQ. CDR3 in DNA: TGTGCCAGCAGCGCGGGGGGGGGGCACTCCTACAATGAGCAGTTCTTC. It encodes CASSAGGGHSYNEQFF.

A few counts support this clonotype. This chain connects TRBV10-2 to TRBJ2-1, with D hard to call. The CDR3 has 11 amino acids. CDR1 WSHSY and CDR2 SAAADI come from the germline V gene. Trimming removed 4 bases from V and 8 bases from J, with 6 bases in between. The CDR3 region is CASSAQDEQFF. CDR3 coding DNA: TGCGCCAGCAGTGCCCAGGATGAGCAGTTCTTC.